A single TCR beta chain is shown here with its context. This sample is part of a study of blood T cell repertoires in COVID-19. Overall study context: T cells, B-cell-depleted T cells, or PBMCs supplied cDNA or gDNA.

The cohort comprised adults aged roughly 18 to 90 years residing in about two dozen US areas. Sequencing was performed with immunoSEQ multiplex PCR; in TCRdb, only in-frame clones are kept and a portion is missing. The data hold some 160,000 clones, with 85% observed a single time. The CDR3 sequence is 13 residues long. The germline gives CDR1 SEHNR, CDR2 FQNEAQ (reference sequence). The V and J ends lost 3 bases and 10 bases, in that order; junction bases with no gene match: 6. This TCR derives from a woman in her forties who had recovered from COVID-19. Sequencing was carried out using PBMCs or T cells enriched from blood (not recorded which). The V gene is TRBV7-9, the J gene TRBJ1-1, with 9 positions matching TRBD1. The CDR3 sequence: CASSLTGGNGAFF. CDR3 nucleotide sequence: TGTGCCAGCAGCTTGACAGGGGGAAATGGAGCTTTCTTT.